Listed here is a single T cell receptor (beta chain). This clone was observed a few times. Its antigen has not been determined. It has no much larger one-base neighbor in the sample; base qualities were not kept. The entry originates in a study of blood T cell repertoires in COVID-19 (TCRdb year 2020). Turning to the overall study: Collaborator samples came from the United States, Italy and Spain and covered acute and convalescent phases of COVID-19. The prospective study material was composed of cDNA or gDNA derived from T cells, B-cell-depleted T cells, or PBMCs. Sample metadata almost always included a de-identified subject ID, COVID-19 status, age in years and sex. Subjects who had been exposed to COVID-19, were actively infected with it, or had recovered from it provided the deeply sampled blood TCRbeta repertoires that made up the dataset. The repertoires were released in a freely available public database meant as a resource for research on the immune response to SARS-CoV-2. HLA class I and class II types, where available, came from metadata supplied by the sample provider rather than from assay-based typing. The samples were drawn from two sources: the first 160 participants of the ongoing ImmuneRACE study, and fewer than 1,500 subjects contributed by 6 global collaborators.

Enrolling through a virtual design, the prospective study's participants ranged in age from roughly 18 to 100 years and lived across roughly 23 United States geographic areas. In the prospective study, participants were assigned to cohorts based on the clinical history participants reported in a screening survey and a study questionnaire. ImmuneRACE Cohort 3 recovered participants were defined by two consecutive negative NP/OP PCR tests, healthcare professional clearance, or symptom resolution. Mobile phlebotomists in the prospective study collected whole blood, serum and a nasopharyngeal or oropharyngeal swab from every participant. Prospective study participants could optionally give additional blood draws and questionnaires over a roughly two-month period. Prospective study blood samples were shipped either frozen or at room temperature before DNA extraction. The immunoSEQ Assay, a bias-controlled multiplex PCR, was used to amplify TCRbeta CDR3 regions from genomic DNA. The original methods were these. Within the assay, amplification of reference gene primers was used to estimate how many nucleated cells each sample contained. To quantify the absolute abundance of each unique TCRbeta CDR3 rearrangement, sequence reads were collapsed and filtered. For each sample, productive Simpson clonality was calculated as the square root of Simpson's diversity index over productive rearrangements. TCRdb holds this immuneACCESS table with in-frame rearrangements only. Some clones are missing; in checked studies, unresolved V genes explain under half, and the rest has no known cause. V, J and clone size are taken as reported in that table, and D and trimming were inferred from the DNA itself. Here the sample has under 350,000 clones; approximately 88% occur a single time. The top ten hold less than 2% of the sample.

Study-level results and caveats: The amount of clinical and demographic metadata varied by source and participant and was provided uncurated.

Sequenced material: PBMCs or T cells enriched from blood (not recorded which). The sequence derives from a woman in her thirties or forties who had recovered from COVID-19.

The sequenced DNA: TGTGCCAGCAGCTCGAGCAGGGTGGGGAACACTGAAGCTTTCTTT. This yields the protein CASSSSRVGNTEAFF. Rearrangement joined TRBV11-2 to TRBJ1-1; perhaps TRBD1 is the D gene, with 5 bases matching. Counted from cysteine to phenylalanine, this CDR3 has 15 amino acids. The read is trimmed to its CDR3 DNA, 45 bases read in frame from base 1. V is shortened by 4 bases, J by 1 base, and the region joining them spans 13 bases. Taken from the germline V gene, the CDR1 and CDR2 loops are SGHAT and FQNNGV.